This entry lists 32 T cell receptor beta chains sequenced from one sample in a study of graft-versus-host responses after intestinal transplantation. Antigen specificity for these receptors is unknown. TCRdb's copy holds only in-frame clones and misses some; the assay was immunoSEQ multiplex PCR. The sample carries approximately 85,000 clones, approximately 90% recorded once. The specimen comprised unstimulated CD8+ T cells sorted from spleen or lymph node cells, sampled before transplant. All receptors derive from a human donor who was the organ donor for an intestinal transplant.

The chain links TRBV27 to TRBJ2-7; 7 bases fit TRBD1. Per the germline V gene, CDR1 is MNHEY and CDR2 is SMNVEV (reference sequence). CDR3 length: 15 residues. The V segment lost 2 bases and the J segment 3 bases; nucleotides outside the gene matches: 7. CDR3 nucleotides: TGTGCCAGCAGTTTAAGGGCAGGGGGATACTACGAGCAGTACTTC. Its translation: CASSLRAGGYYEQYF.

This rearrangement joins TRBV10-2 to TRBJ1-1; TRBD1 might be the D (6 bases). The germline V gene encodes CDR1 WSHSY and CDR2 SAAADI. The CDR3 loop spans 13 amino acids. Deletions cut 2 bases from V and 4 bases from J, with 8 bases between. The CDR3: CASSEPRGTEAFF. Here the CDR3 DNA reads TGCGCCAGCAGTGAGCCCAGGGGCACTGAAGCTTTCTTT.

V gene TRBV11-3 combines with J gene TRBJ1-6; no clear D. Germline-derived CDR1 and CDR2 are SGHNT and YENEEA. Trimming removed 0 bases from V and 0 bases from J, with 9 bases in between. The CDR3 loop spans 17 amino acids. The CDR3 coding sequence is TGTGCCAGCAGCTTAGATCAGTTTGACTCCTATAATTCACCCCTCCACTTT. Its translation is CASSLDQFDSYNSPLHF.

The V and J genes are TRBV11-2 and TRBJ2-1; 9 bases fit TRBD2. Trimming took 5 bases from V and 2 from J; bases not matched to a gene: 4. The germline V gene encodes CDR1 SGHAT and CDR2 FQNNGV. The length of the CDR3 is 15 residues. CDR3 sequence: CASSPREGAYNEQFF. Here the CDR3 DNA reads TGTGCCAGCAGCCCGCGGGAGGGGGCCTACAATGAGCAGTTCTTC.

DNA of the CDR3: TGTGCCAGCAGCTTGTCCCAGAGCTCCTACGAGCAGTACTTC. Its protein product is CASSLSQSSYEQYF. V usage is TRBV5-6 and J usage is TRBJ2-7; D call uncertain. Germline CDR1 reads SGHDT; CDR2 reads YYEEEE. The CDR3 has 14 residues. Trimming left V 1 base short and J 0 bases short, with 8 bases between.

The chain links TRBV10-3 to TRBJ2-7; 7 bases align to TRBD1. Trimming cost V 9 bases and J 2 bases; bases outside gene matches: 10. Germline loops: CDR1 ENHRY, CDR2 SYGVKD. This CDR3 region has 14 residues. CDR3 protein: CAISMGQFPYEQYF. The CDR3 nucleotides are TGTGCCATTAGTATGGGACAGTTCCCCTACGAGCAGTACTTC.

The chain uses TRBV7-9 and TRBJ2-1; D uncertain. With 1 base removed from V and 4 bases from J, the gap between germline ends came to 5 bases. CDR3 length: 13 residues. Looked up from germline, CDR1 is SEHNR and CDR2 is FQNEAQ (reference sequence). The CDR3 bases are TGTGCCAGCAGCTTAGATGCATACAATGAGCAGTTCTTC. Its protein product is CASSLDAYNEQFF. The full variable domain, in which reference TRBV7-9 and TRBJ2-1 provide the parts outside the CDR3, is DTGVSQNPRHKITKRGQNVTFRCDPISEHNRLYWYRQTLGQGPEFLTYFQNEAQLEKSRLLSDRFSAERPKGSFSTLEIQRTEQGDSAMYLCASSLDAYNEQFFGPGTRLTVL.

The chain couples TRBV5-6 to TRBJ2-7; D may be TRBD1 (5 bases). Looked up from germline, CDR1 is SGHDT and CDR2 is YYEEEE. The V end lost 1 base, the J end lost 4 bases, and 12 bases lay between the germline ends. The CDR3 runs to 14 residues. CDR3 amino acids: CASSLWRRGYEQYF. For the CDR3, the DNA is TGTGCCAGCAGCTTGTGGCGTAGGGGTTACGAGCAGTACTTC.

This chain uses TRBV6-5 with TRBJ1-2; D gene ambiguous. V lost 2 bases and J 12 bases, leaving 13 bases between the germline ends. Germline CDR1 reads MNHEY; CDR2 reads SVGAGI. The CDR3 extends over 12 amino acids. CDR3 DNA sequence: TGTGCCAGCAGTTACGCTGGCAGCGCAAACACCTTC. It is translated as CASSYAGSANTF.

The gene calls are TRBV7-8 and TRBJ2-7; TRBD1 agrees at 8 bases. The V and J ends lost 4 bases and 6 bases, in that order; junction bases with no gene match: 11. Germline CDR1 SGHVS, CDR2 FQNEAQ. The CDR3 extends over 15 amino acids. This chain's CDR3 is CASSSYRGRFSEQYF. The CDR3 coding sequence is TGTGCCAGCAGCTCCTACAGGGGGAGGTTTTCCGAGCAGTACTTC.

The rearrangement uses TRBV14 and TRBJ1-1, with D possibly being TRBD1 (6 bases). The length of the CDR3 is 17 residues. The germline V gene encodes CDR1 SGHDN and CDR2 FVKESK. V lost 0 bases and J 0 bases, leaving 14 bases between the germline ends. The DNA of the CDR3 is TGTGCCAGCAGCCAAGAATTAGGAGACAGGTTGAACACTGAAGCTTTCTTT. It translates to CASSQELGDRLNTEAFF.

The CDR3 is CASSLTGQGEEKLFF. The CDR3 DNA sequence: TGTGCCAGCAGCTTAACCGGGCAGGGGGAGGAAAAACTGTTTTTT. The chain is built from TRBV7-9 and TRBJ1-4; 7 bases agree with TRBD1. Germline V gene data show CDR1 as SEHNR and CDR2 as FQNEAQ (reference sequence). There are 15 residues in the CDR3. J gave up 8 bases and V 2 bases, and 8 bases lay outside the gene matches.

This chain joins TRBV2 and TRBJ1-3, with D possibly matching TRBD1 (5 bases). CDR1 SNHLY and CDR2 FYNNEI come from the germline V gene. V lost 1 base to trimming and J lost 4 bases, with 11 bases between them. The CDR3 is 15 residues long. This chain's CDR3 is CASSEVGVAGNTIYF. The CDR3, as DNA: TGTGCCAGCAGTGAAGTAGGGGTGGCAGGAAACACCATATATTTT.

This rearrangement joins TRBV19 to TRBJ1-1; 7 positions agree with TRBD1. Germline CDR1 and CDR2: LNHDA and SQIVND (reference sequence). The CDR3 is made up of 17 amino acids. The trim removed 4 bases at V and 4 bases at J, leaving 15 bases unmatched. Here the CDR3 DNA reads TGTGCCAGTAGTAACCTCCTGATAGGGGGCGCGTCCACTGAAGCTTTCTTT. Translated, it gives CASSNLLIGGASTEAFF.

This chain links TRBV28 with TRBJ2-7; 7 nucleotides match TRBD1. V gave up 2 bases and J gave up 2 bases; unmatched junction bases: 0. The CDR3 loop spans 13 amino acids. Germline lookup yields CDR1 MDHEN and CDR2 SYDVKM. The CDR3 region has the DNA TGTGCCAGCAGTTTACAGGGGGCCTACGAGCAGTACTTC. The encoded protein is CASSLQGAYEQYF.

V and J are TRBV4-1 and TRBJ2-5; weak D call: TRBD2 (6 bases). The CDR3 sequence is 16 residues long. Germline CDR1 MGHRA, CDR2 YSYEKL. V was clipped by 1 base and J by 4 bases, with 16 bases between them. The CDR3 bases are TGCGCCAGCAGCCAAGGGGGGAGGAGAGGCGTAGAGACCCAGTACTTC. It encodes CASSQGGRRGVETQYF.

J is TRBJ2-5 and V is TRBV6-5; tentatively, D is TRBD1 (6 bases). V lost 6 bases to trimming and J lost 1 base, with 12 bases between them. The V gene's germline CDR1 is MNHEY and CDR2 SVGAGI. CDR3 length: 14 residues. The CDR3 DNA reads as TGTGCCAGCAGCCGTGTGGACAGCCAAGAGACCCAGTACTTC. Amino acids: CASSRVDSQETQYF.

This clone appeared a few times. The rearrangement uses TRBV7-9 and TRBJ1-1; D not certain. Looked up from germline, CDR1 is SEHNR and CDR2 is FQNEAQ (reference sequence). The CDR3 totals 12 residues. V gave up 5 bases and J gave up 3 bases, with 7 bases separating them. In nucleotides, the CDR3 is TGTGCCAGCAGCGCATCCTACACTGAAGCTTTCTTT. Its translation is CASSASYTEAFF.

This chain joins TRBV9 and TRBJ1-1; D is unclear. Trimming shortened V by 0 bases and J by 3 bases, and 12 bases separated the two germline ends. The length of the CDR3 is 15 residues. The V gene's germline CDR1 is SGDLS and CDR2 YYNGEE. In nucleotides, the CDR3 is TGTGCCAGCAGCGTAGGGGGAGGGCTGGACACTGAAGCTTTCTTT. Protein sequence: CASSVGGGLDTEAFF.

This chain connects TRBV25-1 to TRBJ1-1, with 7 positions matching TRBD1. The CDR3 sequence is 15 residues long. The V gene's germline CDR1 is MGHDK and CDR2 SYGVNS. Trimming removed 6 bases from V and 4 bases from J; junction bases left unmatched: 11. The CDR3 DNA reads as TGTGCCAGCAGCGAAGGGGGCGAGTTTGGCACTGAAGCTTTCTTT. It specifies CASSEGGEFGTEAFF.

V gene TRBV7-2 combines with J gene TRBJ2-7; possible D gene TRBD2, 5 bases. Trimming pared 0 bases from V and 7 bases from J, leaving 10 bases between. Germline loops: CDR1 SGHTA, CDR2 FQGNSA. The CDR3 has 13 residues. DNA of the CDR3: TGTGCCAGCAGCTTAGCCCCCACTAGAGAGCAGTACTTC. It codes for CASSLAPTREQYF. The full variable domain, rest sourced from reference TRBV7-2 and TRBJ2-7, is GAGVSQSPSNKVTEKGKDVELRCDPISGHTALYWYRQSLGQGLEFLIYFQGNSAPDKSGLPSDRFSAERTGGSVSTLTIQRTQQEDSAVYLCASSLAPTREQYFGPGTRLTVT.

V gene TRBV10-3 combines with J gene TRBJ2-7; D uncertain. Per germline, CDR1 ENHRY and CDR2 SYGVKD. V lost 0 bases to trimming and J lost 5 bases, with 17 bases between them. The CDR3 is 16 amino acids. The CDR3 protein is CAISESWFRSNHEQYF. CDR3 in DNA: TGTGCCATCAGTGAGTCGTGGTTCCGATCAAACCACGAGCAGTACTTC.

This clone was seen a handful of times. V and J are TRBV28 and TRBJ1-1, with D hard to call. Germline loops: CDR1 MDHEN, CDR2 SYDVKM. V was shortened by 6 bases and J by 7 bases, with 12 bases between the two germline ends. The CDR3 has 12 residues. The CDR3, as DNA: TGTGCCAGCAGCCGCCCCTTTGTTGAAGCTTTCTTT. This codes for CASSRPFVEAFF.

This rearrangement joins TRBV6-1 to TRBJ2-1; D remains unclear. The germline V gene encodes CDR1 MNHNS and CDR2 SASEGT. Trimming left V 5 bases short and J 6 bases short, with 17 bases between. This CDR3 comprises 15 residues. This CDR3 reads CASSLHVNGRNEQFF. The CDR3 coding sequence is TGTGCCAGCAGTTTACATGTAAACGGGCGCAATGAGCAGTTCTTC.

The V and J genes are TRBV5-1 and TRBJ1-4, with 11 bases fitting TRBD1. The CDR3 totals 18 residues. The V segment lost 7 bases and the J segment 0 bases; nucleotides outside the gene matches: 11. Germline CDR1 SGHRS, CDR2 YFSETQ. For the CDR3, the DNA is TGCGCCAGCGCAAAAACCGGGACAGGGGGAGCAACTAATGAAAAACTGTTTTTT. This sequence encodes CASAKTGTGGATNEKLFF.

The chain couples TRBV19 to TRBJ2-7, with D possibly being TRBD2 (5 bases). The CDR3 totals 13 residues. V was clipped by 3 bases and J by 7 bases, with 13 bases between them. Germline lookup yields CDR1 LNHDA and CDR2 SQIVND (reference sequence). CDR3 sequence (DNA): TGTGCCAGTAGTATGGCGGGTTATGAGGAGCAGTACTTC. Protein product: CASSMAGYEEQYF.

CDR3 amino acids: CASRKQFDEQFF. CDR3 DNA: TGTGCCAGCAGGAAACAATTCGATGAGCAGTTCTTC. This chain links TRBV27 with TRBJ2-1; D gene uncertain. This CDR3 has 12 amino acids. Trimming removed 6 bases at V and 8 bases at J, with 11 bases between. The germline V gene has CDR1 MNHEY and CDR2 SMNVEV (reference sequence).

This clone was seen once. The rearrangement uses TRBV5-4 and TRBJ2-7; D perhaps matches TRBD1 (5 bases). This CDR3 has 14 residues. Germline loops: CDR1 SGHNT, CDR2 YYREEE (reference sequence). Trimming stripped 4 bases from V and 5 bases from J, with 16 bases between. The CDR3 here is CASSTNVGAHEQYF. CDR3 DNA sequence: TGTGCCAGCAGCACTAATGTAGGGGCCCACGAGCAGTACTTC. The complete variable domain, with remaining parts taken from reference TRBV5-4 and TRBJ2-7, reads ETGVTQSPTHLIKTRGQQVTLRCSSQSGHNTVSWYQQALGQGPQFIFQYYREEENGRGNFPPRFSGLQFPNYSSELNVNALELDDSALYLCASSTNVGAHEQYFGPGTRLTVT.

The chain carries TRBV5-4 and TRBJ1-2; 7 bases fit TRBD1. The CDR3 is 15 residues long. J gave up 4 bases and V 4 bases, and 10 bases lay outside the gene matches. Looked up from germline, CDR1 is SGHNT and CDR2 is YYREEE (reference sequence). The CDR3 DNA follows: TGTGCCAGCAGCCCCCCCGGGACAGACATCTATGGCTACACCTTC. The encoded protein is CASSPPGTDIYGYTF.

The CDR3 region has the DNA TGTGCCAGCAGCTCCCTACCCTTTTTGAACACTGAAGCTTTCTTT. Translation gives CASSSLPFLNTEAFF. V is TRBV9 and J is TRBJ1-1; D is uncertain. The germline V and J ends were trimmed by 4 bases and 0 bases, with 13 bases remaining between them. Germline V gives CDR1 SGDLS, CDR2 YYNGEE. CDR3 size: 15 residues.

The chain links TRBV5-5 to TRBJ1-4, with a weak D call TRBD1 (5 bases). Trimming pared 2 bases from V and 1 base from J, leaving 12 bases between. Germline V gene data show CDR1 as SGHKS and CDR2 as YYEKEE (reference sequence). The CDR3 consists of 16 residues. For the CDR3, the DNA is TGTGCCAGCAGCTTACTCCCAGGGTTAACTAATGAAAAACTGTTTTTT. Amino acid sequence: CASSLLPGLTNEKLFF.

The chain's CDR3 is CASSLRGHIDQPQHF. CDR3 DNA sequence: TGTGCCAGCAGCTTAAGGGGGCACATCGATCAGCCCCAGCATTTT. This chain connects TRBV5-6 to TRBJ1-5; 7 bases align to TRBD1. Trimming took 2 bases from V and 5 from J; bases not matched to a gene: 7. The CDR3 consists of 15 residues. Germline V gene sequence: CDR1 SGHDT, CDR2 YYEEEE.